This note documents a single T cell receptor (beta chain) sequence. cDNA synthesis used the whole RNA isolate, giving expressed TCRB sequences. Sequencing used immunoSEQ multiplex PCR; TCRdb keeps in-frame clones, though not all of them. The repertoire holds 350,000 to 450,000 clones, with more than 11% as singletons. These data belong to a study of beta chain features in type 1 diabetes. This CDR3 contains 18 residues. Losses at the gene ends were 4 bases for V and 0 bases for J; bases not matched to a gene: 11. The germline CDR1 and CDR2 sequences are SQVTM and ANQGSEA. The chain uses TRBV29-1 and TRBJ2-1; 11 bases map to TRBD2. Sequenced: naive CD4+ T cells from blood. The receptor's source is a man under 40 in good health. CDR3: CSVVGASGGPSSYNEQFF. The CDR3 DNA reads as TGCAGCGTTGTGGGAGCTAGCGGGGGGCCGAGCTCCTACAATGAGCAGTTCTTC.